The 20 T cell receptor beta chains reported below all come from one sample, sequenced in a study of tumor-infiltrating lymphocytes in glioblastoma multiforme. Three nested ARM-PCR rounds with V-beta and C-beta primers built TCRB libraries. TCRdb reprocessed the multiplex PCR reads via MiXCR and lists one record per CDR3 protein. The repertoire holds over 10,000 distinct CDR3 sequences, with around 66% as singletons. What was sequenced was brain tumor tissue. These receptor sequences come from a male donor with glioblastoma.

On this clonotype: Germline and junction disagree at one end, which may indicate a read error. The J gene is TRBJ1-1, the V gene TRBV10-1; D remains unclear. The length of the CDR3 is 13 residues. Germline lookup yields CDR1 WNHNN and CDR2 SYGVQD (reference sequence). For the CDR3, the DNA is TGCGCCAGCACCTTAGACTGGAACATTGAAGTTTTCTTT. Translated, it gives CASTLDWNIEVFF.

J is TRBJ1-1 and V is TRBV6-1; 10 bases align to TRBD1. There are 16 residues in the CDR3. Losses at the gene ends were 7 bases for V and 8 bases for J; bases not matched to a gene: 16. Germline V gene data show CDR1 as MNHNS and CDR2 as SASEGT. The CDR3 DNA follows: TGTGCCAGCAATGATGCGTGGGGACAGGGGATTGAGGAAGCTTTCTTT. This codes for CASNDAWGQGIEEAFF.

This clonotype was recorded a few times. The V call is TRBV11-1, the J call TRBJ2-2, with D unresolved. This CDR3 contains 15 residues. V lost 3 bases and J lost 3, with 11 bases in between. Germline V gene lookup returns CDR1 SGHAT and CDR2 FQDESV (reference sequence). CDR3 protein: CASSLMATDTGELFF. DNA for the CDR3: TGTGCCAGCAGCTTGATGGCGACGGACACCGGGGAGCTGTTTTTT. Full variable domain (missing parts from reference TRBV11-1 and TRBJ2-2): EAEVAQSPRYKITEKSQAVAFWCDPISGHATLYWYRQILGQGPELLVQFQDESVVDDSQLPKDRFSAERLKGVDSTLKIQPAELGDSAMYLCASSLMATDTGELFFGEGSRLTVL.

The chain joins TRBV29-1 to TRBJ1-4, with TRBD1 as a possible D gene (6 bases). The CDR3 spans 12 residues. Trimming removed 7 bases at V and 4 bases at J, with 10 bases between. Germline V CDR1 and CDR2: SQVTM, ANQGSEA. DNA for the CDR3: TGCAGCGCCGGACAGTATAATGAAAAACTGTTTTTT. It is translated as CSAGQYNEKLFF.

The chain recombines TRBV29-1 with TRBJ1-5, with TRBD1 identical over 7 bases. The junction had 7 bases not matched to a gene; V was cut back by 6 bases and J by 2 bases. Germline lookup yields CDR1 SQVTM and CDR2 ANQGSEA. The CDR3 is 14 amino acids. This CDR3 is CSVGDSLGNQPQHF. In nucleotides, the CDR3 is TGCAGCGTAGGGGACAGTCTGGGCAATCAGCCCCAGCATTTT.

The gene calls are TRBV6-5 and TRBJ2-1, with 10 positions matching TRBD2. Germline V gene sequence: CDR1 MNHEY, CDR2 SVGAGI. The V and J ends lost 8 bases and 0 bases, in that order; junction bases with no gene match: 16. The CDR3 sequence is 19 residues long. The DNA for the CDR3 is TGTGCCAGCGGTCCACTAGCGGGAAAGGCCCATGGCTCCTACAATGAGCAGTTCTTC. Its translation is CASGPLAGKAHGSYNEQFF.

J is TRBJ2-7 and V is TRBV7-9; TRBD1 aligns across 11 bases. With 6 bases clipped from V and 3 bases from J, the junction kept 10 bases outside the gene matches. The germline V gene has CDR1 SEHNR and CDR2 FQNEAQ (reference sequence). CDR3 length: 16 amino acids. The CDR3 reads CASRYTGQGVIYEQYF. CDR3 nucleotide sequence: TGTGCCAGCAGGTACACGGGACAGGGGGTAATCTACGAGCAGTACTTC.

A word on this clonotype: An end of the junction differs from the germline gene, which may be a read error. The chain combines TRBV20-1 with TRBJ2-7; no reliable D call. The germline CDR1 and CDR2 sequences are DFQATT and SNEGSKA (reference sequence). The CDR3 consists of 13 residues. The CDR3 DNA sequence: TGCAATGCTAATAGTCGTGGGAAGGACGAGCAGTACTTC. Its protein product is CNANSRGKDEQYF.

This clonotype was counted only a few times. The chain carries TRBV5-1 and TRBJ2-7; D may be TRBD1 or TRBD2 (6 bases each). The CDR3 covers 15 residues. Deletions cut 4 bases from V and 2 bases from J, with 16 bases between. Germline V lookup: CDR1 SGHRS, CDR2 YFSETQ. CDR3 residues: CASSGGRGRTYEQYF. CDR3 nucleotides: TGCGCCAGCAGCGGAGGACGGGGGCGGACCTACGAGCAGTACTTC.

The chain is built from TRBV10-2 and TRBJ2-1; a weak D match, TRBD2 (6 bases). CDR1 is WSHSY and CDR2 is SAAADI in the germline V gene. V lost 7 bases and J 4 bases, leaving 14 bases between the germline ends. The CDR3 loop spans 14 amino acids. The DNA for the CDR3 is TGCGCCAGCAAGAATAGCGGAAGATACAATGAGCAGTTCTTC. It specifies CASKNSGRYNEQFF.

V is TRBV12-3 or TRBV12-4 and J is TRBJ2-2; TRBD2 is a possible D gene (6 bases). V was clipped by 11 bases and J by 4 bases, with 20 bases between them. The CDR3 length is 15 residues. The CDR3: CACIRESRGTGELFF. CDR3 nucleotides: TGTGCCTGCATTCGGGAGTCGAGGGGCACCGGGGAGCTGTTTTTT.

Note on this clonotype: Germline is not matched at one junction end, which may reflect a read error. This chain uses TRBV13 with TRBJ2-4; 7 bases are shared with TRBD1. The CDR3 extends over 15 amino acids. Germline assignment: CDR1 PRHDT and CDR2 FYEKMQ (reference sequence). The CDR3 spells CANSSTGQRQNIQYF. The CDR3 DNA reads as TGTGCCAACAGCTCCACGGGACAGCGGCAAAACATTCAGTACTTC. Full variable domain (missing parts from reference TRBV13 and TRBJ2-4): AAGVIQSPRHLIKEKRETATLKCYPIPRHDTVYWYQQGPGQDPQFLISFYEKMQSDKGSIPDRFSAQQFSDYHSELNMSSLELGDSALYFCANSSTGQRQNIQYFGAGTRLSVL.

Only a few counts were recorded for this clonotype. The rearrangement joins TRBV5-1 to TRBJ2-1; 8 bases align to TRBD1. The V gene's germline CDR1 is SGHRS and CDR2 YFSETQ. The CDR3 is made up of 13 amino acids. V was clipped by 0 bases and J by 8 bases; unmatched bases: 1. CDR3 in amino acids: CASSLDRGDEQFF. The CDR3 nucleotides are TGCGCCAGCAGCTTGGACAGGGGGGATGAGCAGTTCTTC.

This chain links TRBV29-1 with TRBJ2-7, with 8 bases aligning to TRBD1. CDR1 SQVTM and CDR2 ANQGSEA come from the germline V gene. This CDR3 comprises 14 residues. The V segment lost 4 bases and the J segment 3 bases; nucleotides outside the gene matches: 8. Here the CDR3 reads CSVVSDRGFYEQYF. DNA for the CDR3: TGCAGCGTTGTGAGTGACAGGGGCTTCTACGAGCAGTACTTC.

The chain links TRBV6-6 to TRBJ2-3; maybe TRBD1 (5 bases). CDR3 length: 15 residues. CDR1 and CDR2 (germline): MNHNY, SVGAGI (reference sequence). V was shortened by 5 bases and J by 4 bases, with 16 bases between the two germline ends. For the CDR3, the DNA is TGTGCCAGCAGTCAAGGGGAACGGAGCTCAGATACGCAGTATTTT. This translates into CASSQGERSSDTQYF.

As regards this clonotype: The CDR3 end shows no conserved phenylalanine or tryptophan, and so a read error is likely. The rearrangement uses TRBV7-9 and TRBJ2-3; D remains unclear. This CDR3 is 14 amino acids long. Germline V gene sequence: CDR1 SEHNR, CDR2 FQNEAQ (reference sequence). The CDR3 DNA sequence: TGTGCCAGTAGCTTAACGTCTCCTACAGATACGCAGTATTTG. Residues: CASSLTSPTDTQYL.

The rearrangement joins TRBV10-3 to TRBJ2-7; D may correspond to TRBD1 or TRBD2 (5 bases each). Trimming pared 3 bases from V and 4 bases from J, leaving 13 bases between. The germline CDR1 and CDR2 sequences are ENHRY and SYGVKD. The CDR3 runs to 14 residues. The chain's CDR3 is CAISDRVGGYEQYF. The CDR3 coding sequence is TGTGCCATCAGTGATAGGGTTGGGGGATACGAGCAGTACTTC.

This clonotype has only a few counts. This may be a read error: a much more frequent sequence differs by one nucleotide. The chain employs TRBV30 and TRBJ2-1; TRBD2 matches 7 bases. The CDR3 is made up of 14 amino acids. Germline V CDR1 and CDR2: GTSNPN, SVGIG (reference sequence). J was trimmed by 7 bases and V by 5 bases; bases with no gene match: 11. This CDR3 is CAWENSGPGNEQFF. The CDR3 coding sequence is TGTGCCTGGGAAAATAGCGGGCCTGGGAATGAGCAGTTCTTC.

As to this clonotype: At one of its ends the junction is not consistent with the germline gene, which may arise from a read error. The chain has TRBV7-8 and TRBJ2-2, with 8 bases lining up with TRBD2. The CDR3 spans 16 residues. The V gene's germline CDR1 is SGHVS and CDR2 FQNEAQ. The CDR3 loop reads CASSLTSVRASGELLF. CDR3 DNA sequence: TGTGCCAGCAGCCTGACTAGCGTGAGGGCGTCCGGGGAGCTGCTTTTT.

This chain uses TRBV11-3 with TRBJ1-2; D unresolved. V was cut by 5 bases and J by 9 bases, with 16 bases left in between. The V gene's germline CDR1 is SGHNT and CDR2 YENEEA. This CDR3 has 13 amino acids. The CDR3 DNA follows: TGTGCCAGCAGCCCCGGGGATGTCGGTTGCTACACCTTC. This sequence encodes CASSPGDVGCYTF.